This T cell receptor (beta chain) derives from a study of cytomegalovirus exposure and HLA in healthy donors. The PCR ran on 60 Vbeta and 13 Jbeta primers. The data were produced by immunoSEQ multiplex PCR, yet TCRdb's version contains in-frame clones alone and is incomplete. The sample has approximately 140,000 clones; around three quarters are singletons. There are 12 residues in the CDR3. Germline assignment: CDR1 SEHNR and CDR2 FQNEAQ (reference sequence). Concerning this clone: Its antigen is currently unknown. One junction end disagrees with the germline gene, perhaps due to a read error.

Findings and limits, study-wide: A missense DCLRE1C variant was associated with V- and J-gene trimming of TCR beta chains in a later analysis, and an independent cohort replicated the association.

The sequence came from a woman in her thirties or forties in good health and CMV-seropositive. The sequencing input was PBMCs. V gene TRBV7-9 combines with J gene TRBJ2-7; D is unresolved. The CDR3 bases are TGTTCCAGCAGCTTAGGTCATTACGAGCAGTACTTC. Translating gives CSSSLGHYEQYF.